A single sample gave rise to the 4 T cell receptor beta chains below, sequenced in a study of shared clonotypes between healthy human individuals. Data came from immunoSEQ multiplex PCR; TCRdb stores just in-frame clones and leaves some out. The repertoire consists of about 2 million clones, with 90% to 95% occurring once and the leading ten covering 0.13%. The sequencing input was naive CD4+ T cells sorted from blood. Noted subset: CD45RA+ positively selected. Receptor source: a man aged 18 to 29 in good health.

The rearrangement joins TRBV7-8 to TRBJ2-7, with D hard to call. CDR1 is SGHVS, CDR2 FQNEAQ, per germline. This CDR3 is built from 13 residues. V was shortened by 7 bases and J by 2 bases, with 12 bases between the two germline ends. DNA of the CDR3: TGTGCCAGCACCCCAATGGACGCCTACGAGCAGTACTTC. This encodes CASTPMDAYEQYF.

The chain combines TRBV2 with TRBJ2-1; 7 bases agree with TRBD2. This CDR3 comprises 15 residues. The trim removed 5 bases at V and 3 bases at J, leaving 7 bases unmatched. Germline assignment: CDR1 SNHLY and CDR2 FYNNEI. The CDR3 is CASSPRLAVYNEQFF. The CDR3 DNA follows: TGTGCCAGCAGTCCCCGACTAGCTGTCTACAATGAGCAGTTCTTC.

This chain uses TRBV27 with TRBJ2-7, with 12 nucleotides matching TRBD2. The ends lost 7 bases at V and 5 bases at J; junction bases unmatched: 3. Germline CDR1 is MNHEY and CDR2 is SMNVEV (reference sequence). The CDR3 covers 13 residues. The CDR3: CASMTSGRNEQYF. The CDR3, as DNA: TGTGCCAGCATGACTAGCGGGAGAAACGAGCAGTACTTC.

V usage is TRBV11-3 and J usage is TRBJ2-7; 7 bases are a match to TRBD2. V lost 4 bases and J lost 8; bases outside the gene matches: 8. CDR1 SGHNT and CDR2 YENEEA come from the germline V gene. CDR3 length: 13 amino acids. This chain's CDR3 is CASSSGTTSKQYF. The CDR3 DNA follows: TGTGCCAGCAGCTCCGGGACTACCTCTAAGCAGTACTTC.